A selection of T cell receptor delta chains follows, all from one sample in a study of human gamma delta and Vdelta1 T cells. TCRdb redid the clone calls on the PCR reads with CATT. The data hold about 6,400 delta-chain clones, with approximately 39% observed a single time. No antigen is known for these receptors. Sequencing was performed on Vdelta1 gamma-delta T cells from blood grown in culture (DOT cells). These receptor sequences come from a human donor in good health. Both conserved end residues are part of each CDR3. Each record gives: D gene, clone size, V gene, J gene, CDR3 DNA, CDR3 protein. The D gene is left open where the match is weak. Clone size is given for some rows only: seen once, a few or many times, or a class if the clone is expanded.

TRDD2	NA	TRDV1	TRDJ1	TGTGCTCTTGGGGAACTATTTTTGGGGCCTTCCTACCGGGAAAGTGAGATACGCAGGCTTAATGGTACCGATAAACTCATCTTT	CALGELFLGPSYRESEIRRLNGTDKLIF
TRDD3	NA	TRDV1	TRDJ1	TGTGCTCTTGGGGAAGTACTGGGGGATCTAATGTACACCGATAAACTCATCTTT	CALGEVLGDLMYTDKLIF
NA	few	TRDV1	TRDJ1	TGTGCTCTTGGGGAACTTTCGATCTGGGGAGTGTACACCGATAAACTCATCTTT	CALGELSIWGVYTDKLIF
NA	few	TRDV1	TRDJ1	TGTGCTCTTGGGGAACTTAAAGGGTTCCTACGGGGTGGGGGTCCTTACACCGATAAACTCATCTTT	CALGELKGFLRGGGPYTDKLIF
TRDD3	medium-sized	TRDV1	TRDJ1	TGTGCTCTTGGGGAACGGGTTCCTGACTCTTGGGGGATAATTGTACTCATCTTT	CALGERVPDSWGIIVLIF
NA	NA	TRDV1	TRDJ1	TGTGCTCTTGGGGAGCTCCTTCCCACTCACTTGTACACCGATAAACTCATCTTT	CALGELLPTHLYTDKLIF
TRDD3	few	TRDV1	TRDJ1	TGTGCTCTTGGGGAACTCTACTGGGGGATAGGGAATAGGACCGATAAACTCATCTTT	CALGELYWGIGNRTDKLIF
NA	NA	TRDV1	TRDJ2	TGTGCTCTTGGGGAATTTCCTCCCTGGAGGACAGCACAACTCTTCTTT	CALGEFPPWRTAQLFF
TRDD3	few	TRDV1	TRDJ1	TGTGCTCTTGGGGAACCTCGTACGTCGGTCAATTCGTACTGGGGGATACCCGATAAACTCATCTTT	CALGEPRTSVNSYWGIPDKLIF
TRDD3	NA	TRDV1	TRDJ3	TGTGCTCTTGGGGAATATCAAGAACCGGGGACTGGGGGATACGAAACGGGTTCCTGGGACACCCGACAGATGTTTTTC	CALGEYQEPGTGGYETGSWDTRQMFF
TRDD3	NA	TRDV1	TRDJ1	TGTGCTCTTGGGCGGCCTTCCTCATGGGGGGAAAGGGGGATACACCAATTCAAATACACCGATAAACTCATCTTT	CALGRPSSWGERGIHQFKYTDKLIF
TRDD3	NA	TRDV1	TRDJ1	TGTGCTCTTGGGGACCCCTACGTGCTGGGGGATATGTACACCGATAAACTCATCTTT	CALGDPYVLGDMYTDKLIF
TRDD3	few	TRDV1	TRDJ1	TGTGCTCTTGGGGAACTCCCCCATCCTATCGACGTTGCTGGGGGATACGATCTAGCCACCGATAAACTCATCTTT	CALGELPHPIDVAGGYDLATDKLIF